The 23 T cell receptor beta chains below come from one sample, sequenced in a study of T cells in Graves' hyperthyroidism and ophthalmopathy. TCR beta CDR3 regions were amplified from RNA transcripts. The TCR CDR3 was amplified in a first-round RT-PCR using the HTBI primer set. In TCRdb, the multiplex PCR reads were re-called with MiXCR into one record per CDR3 protein. The sample consists of hundreds of thousands of distinct CDR3 sequences, roughly 15% of them appearing once. The sequenced sample consisted of blood. The receptors here all came from a woman between 18 and 29 years old with Graves' hyperthyroidism.

This clonotype appeared a single time. A clone one base away is much larger, so this may be a read error. The gene calls are TRBV7-2 and TRBJ2-1; D is ambiguous. The CDR3 runs to 13 residues. Germline CDR1 SGHTA, CDR2 FQGNSA. In DNA, the CDR3 is TGTGCCAGCAGCTTCATGTCGAACAATGAGCAGTCCTTC. Translating gives CASSFMSNNEQSF. Variable domain in full (rest from reference TRBV7-2 and TRBJ2-1): GAGVSQSPSNKVTEKGKDVELRCDPISGHTALYWYRQSLGQGLEFLIYFQGNSAPDKSGLPSDRFSAERTGGSVSTLTIQRTQQEDSAVYLCASSFMSNNEQSFGPGTRLTVL.

This clonotype was detected ten times or more. This rearrangement joins TRBV6-1 to TRBJ2-7; perhaps TRBD1 as D (6 bases). CDR3 length: 13 residues. V shed 6 bases and J shed 1 base, with 10 bases lying between them. Germline CDR1 reads MNHNS; CDR2 reads SASEGT. In nucleotides, the CDR3 is TGTGCCAGCAGACAGGGCAGGTCCTACGAGCAGTACTTC. Translating it yields CASRQGRSYEQYF.

Regarding this clonotype: The junction shows a germline mismatch at one end, possibly a read error. The J gene is TRBJ2-2, the V gene TRBV20-1; weak D call: TRBD1 (6 bases). Germline V gene lookup returns CDR1 DFQATT and CDR2 SNEGSKA (reference sequence). CDR3 length: 13 amino acids. The CDR3 loop is CNARETGPGELFF. The DNA for the CDR3 is TGCAATGCTAGAGAGACAGGTCCCGGGGAGCTGTTTTTT.

This clonotype was seen many times. This chain uses TRBV7-2 with TRBJ2-1; a possible D gene is TRBD2 (6 bases). The CDR3 length is 14 residues. Germline values: CDR1 SGHTA, CDR2 FQGNSA. The V end lost 1 base, the J end lost 10 bases, and 14 bases lay between the germline ends. CDR3 in DNA: TGTGCCAGCAGCTTAGGGACTAATCTAGGAGAGCAGTTCTTC. Protein: CASSLGTNLGEQFF.

This clonotype showed up just a few times. The chain carries TRBV20-1 and TRBJ2-1; 7 bases agree with TRBD2. This CDR3 has 16 residues. Germline CDR1 reads DFQATT; CDR2 reads SNEGSKA (reference sequence). J lost 3 bases, V lost 3 bases, and 11 bases had no gene match. The CDR3 DNA reads as TGCAGTGCTAGCCCATTAGGAGCGGGAAACTACAATGAGCAGTTCTTC. Its translation is CSASPLGAGNYNEQFF.

The genes are TRBV11-2 and TRBJ2-2; TRBD2 aligns across 14 bases. The V and J ends lost 5 bases and 3 bases, in that order; junction bases with no gene match: 8. Germline-derived CDR1 and CDR2 are SGHAT and FQNNGV. This CDR3 is 18 amino acids long. The CDR3 nucleotides read TGTGCCAGCAGCCTTAGGACTAGCGGGAGGTTTTACACCGGGGAGCTGTTTTTT. Encoded protein: CASSLRTSGRFYTGELFF.

This clonotype was found many times. J is TRBJ2-3 and V is TRBV5-1, with 7 positions matching TRBD1. The CDR3 is 15 amino acids. V dropped 5 bases and J dropped 1; count of bases not matched to a gene: 7. The V gene's germline CDR1 is SGHRS and CDR2 YFSETQ. The CDR3 spells CASSLGGLGTDTQYF. DNA of the CDR3: TGCGCCAGCAGTTTAGGGGGCCTCGGCACAGATACGCAGTATTTT.

There are a few counts of this clonotype. The CDR3 nucleotides read TGTGCCAGCAGTTTGTCAGTCTCTGGAAACACCATATATTTT. Translation gives CASSLSVSGNTIYF. The chain uses TRBV12-3 or TRBV12-4 and TRBJ1-3, with no clear D. This CDR3 is 14 amino acids long. V was cut by 3 bases and J by 0 bases, with 6 bases left in between.

At least ten counts were recorded for this clonotype. The rearrangement uses TRBV12-3 or TRBV12-4 and TRBJ1-1; 7 bases align to TRBD1. The CDR3 has 15 amino acids. The V and J ends lost 4 bases and 3 bases, in that order; junction bases with no gene match: 8. The CDR3 DNA is TGTGCCAGCAGTTCCCAACGGGACAGTTACACTGAAGCTTTCTTT. Its protein product is CASSSQRDSYTEAFF.

This chain links TRBV28 with TRBJ2-5; possible D gene TRBD2, 6 bases. Germline CDR1 and CDR2: MDHEN and SYDVKM. Trimming pared 6 bases from V and 0 bases from J, leaving 11 bases between. This CDR3 is 14 amino acids long. The CDR3 spells CASRGGLNQETQYF. DNA for the CDR3: TGTGCCAGCAGGGGCGGACTAAACCAAGAGACCCAGTACTTC.

This clonotype was recorded many times. This chain links TRBV9 with TRBJ1-1, with D perhaps TRBD1 (5 bases). The ends were cut back, 2 bases at V and 5 bases at J, with 10 bases in the middle. The V gene's germline CDR1 is SGDLS and CDR2 YYNGEE. The CDR3 is 13 residues long. The CDR3 DNA is TGTGCCAGCAGCGTCGGGGGGGAAACTGAAGCTTTCTTT. It yields the protein CASSVGGETEAFF.

The V call is TRBV6-2 or TRBV6-3, the J call TRBJ2-7; 10 nucleotides match TRBD2. The CDR3 contains 15 residues. The germline gives CDR1 MNHEY, CDR2 SVGEGT. The ends lost 5 bases at V and 2 bases at J; junction bases unmatched: 6. The chain's CDR3 is CASSRSGRGTYEQYF. In DNA, the CDR3 is TGTGCCAGCAGTCGGAGCGGGAGGGGGACCTACGAGCAGTACTTC.

This clonotype was recorded many times. The chain has TRBV2 and TRBJ1-2, with D tentatively TRBD1 (5 bases). CDR3 length: 15 residues. Deletions cut 6 bases from V and 7 bases from J, with 21 bases between. Germline V CDR1 and CDR2: SNHLY, FYNNEI. The CDR3 nucleotides are TGTGCCAGCAGACCAGATCGAGGGAGTCAGGGTGGCTACACCTTC. Protein sequence: CASRPDRGSQGGYTF.

This clonotype was recorded at least ten times. The chain has TRBV6-5 and TRBJ2-3; 7 bases are a match to TRBD2. Losses at the gene ends were 2 bases for V and 3 bases for J; bases not matched to a gene: 14. CDR1 is MNHEY and CDR2 is SVGAGI in the germline V gene. CDR3 length equals 18 residues. The CDR3 DNA follows: TGTGCCAGCAGTTACGGGGTCAGCGTGAGGGAGGGAACAGATACGCAGTATTTT. Its protein product is CASSYGVSVREGTDTQYF.

The chain carries TRBV6-4 and TRBJ1-2, with D possibly being TRBD1 (5 bases). Trimming left V 6 bases short and J 5 bases short, with 19 bases between. CDR1 and CDR2 from the germline V gene are MRHNA and SNTAGT. The CDR3 covers 15 residues. CDR3 region: CASRRDDRIDYGYTF. For the CDR3, the DNA is TGTGCCAGCAGAAGGGACGATAGGATCGATTATGGCTACACCTTC.

This clonotype was recorded many times. V and J are TRBV6-1 and TRBJ2-7, with TRBD1 as a possible D gene (5 bases). Germline CDR1 MNHNS, CDR2 SASEGT. The length of the CDR3 is 13 residues. V was pared by 6 bases and J by 2 bases, with 11 bases between. CDR3 coding DNA: TGTGCCAGCAGAGGCGACAGAACCTACGAGCAGTACTTC. Protein product: CASRGDRTYEQYF.

Ten or more counts support this clonotype. This chain uses TRBV29-1 with TRBJ1-1; TRBD1 might be the D (5 bases). The germline V gene has CDR1 SQVTM and CDR2 ANQGSEA. Trimming pared 7 bases from V and 5 bases from J, leaving 14 bases between. This CDR3 spans 12 amino acids. This chain's CDR3 is CSATGGGTEAFF. The CDR3 DNA follows: TGCAGCGCGACCGGTGGGGGGACTGAAGCTTTCTTT.

There are many counts of this clonotype. This chain connects TRBV6-1 to TRBJ2-3; TRBD2 agrees at 7 bases. The length of the CDR3 is 16 residues. Germline lookup yields CDR1 MNHNS and CDR2 SASEGT. V lost 5 bases, J lost 0 bases, and 8 bases stayed unmatched. CDR3 region: CASSLGLGLSTDTQYF. The CDR3 region has the DNA TGTGCCAGCAGTCTCGGACTAGGCCTCAGCACAGATACGCAGTATTTT.

This clonotype was counted between two and nine times. The CDR3 sequence: CAWSPGTSGRRSSYEQYF. CDR3 coding DNA: TGTGCCTGGAGCCCAGGGACTAGCGGGAGAAGGAGCTCCTACGAGCAGTACTTC. V is TRBV30 and J is TRBJ2-7; 14 positions match TRBD2. The CDR3 contains 18 residues. With 3 bases clipped from V and 0 bases from J, the junction kept 10 bases outside the gene matches. Germline assignment: CDR1 GTSNPN and CDR2 SVGIG (reference sequence).

This clonotype has ten or more counts. The chain joins TRBV12-3 or TRBV12-4 to TRBJ2-2; 7 bases line up with TRBD1. The ends lost 8 bases at V and 2 bases at J; junction bases unmatched: 5. This CDR3 is built from 14 residues. CDR3 protein: CASYRGINTGELFF. The DNA for the CDR3 is TGTGCCAGCTACAGGGGTATCAACACCGGGGAGCTGTTTTTT.

This clonotype was observed a few times. The CDR3, as DNA: TGCAGTGGAGAAGGCGGGGCTAATGAAAAACTGTTTTTT. It translates to CSGEGGANEKLFF. V gene TRBV20-1 combines with J gene TRBJ1-4; D is ambiguous. With 7 bases removed from V and 3 bases from J, the gap between germline ends came to 12 bases. Germline lookup yields CDR1 DFQATT and CDR2 SNEGSKA (reference sequence). The CDR3 runs to 13 residues.

This chain uses TRBV9 with TRBJ2-5; 8 nucleotides align to TRBD2. Germline-derived CDR1 and CDR2 are SGDLS and YYNGEE. The junction had 6 bases not matched to a gene; V was cut back by 0 bases and J by 2 bases. The CDR3 contains 16 residues. CDR3 in amino acids: CASSVDGGGFQETQYF. CDR3 coding DNA: TGTGCCAGCAGCGTAGACGGGGGGGGGTTTCAAGAGACCCAGTACTTC.

This clonotype has more than one count but fewer than ten. This chain uses TRBV2 with TRBJ2-1; D uncertain. Germline V CDR1 and CDR2: SNHLY, FYNNEI. CDR3 length: 13 residues. Trimming removed 5 bases from V and 10 bases from J, with 15 bases in between. The CDR3 sequence: CASSYQPGPEQFF. CDR3 nucleotides: TGTGCCAGCAGTTACCAACCTGGTCCCGAGCAGTTCTTC.